This T cell receptor beta chain was retrieved from a study of T-cell memory formation after mild COVID-19. There are 15 residues in the CDR3. Germline CDR1 SGHTA, CDR2 FQGNSA. Trimming cost V 4 bases and J 4 bases, with 16 bases left between them. This clonotype was detected many times. TCRdb fed the 5' RACE reads into MiXCR, producing one record per CDR3 protein. The top ten clones hold around an eighth of a sample with hundreds of thousands of distinct CDR3 sequences, approximately 25% of them seen once. The receptor was derived from an adult woman who had mild COVID-19 (a few samples of this study predate the infection). Cell type and time point are not known. The genes are TRBV7-2 and TRBJ1-1, with TRBD1 as a possible D gene (5 bases). The material sequenced was PBMCs or a T cell subset sorted from them (not recorded which). CDR3 protein: CASSSPGGARTEAFF. DNA of the CDR3: TGTGCCAGCAGCTCCCCTGGCGGGGCCCGCACTGAAGCTTTCTTT.